This T cell receptor (beta chain) was retrieved from a study of early T cells in non-severe SARS-CoV-2 infection. A single record per CDR3 protein comes from TCRdb applying MiXCR to the 5' RACE reads. The sample includes approximately 49,000 distinct CDR3 sequences, 12% of them seen just once. Trimming at V came to 5 bases and at J to 9 bases, leaving 5 bases not matched to a gene. This CDR3 is 14 amino acids long. Germline CDR1 SGHVS, CDR2 FNYEAQ. Sequenced sample: whole blood. This TCR came from an adult who was a healthcare worker with PCR-confirmed SARS-CoV-2 infection or an uninfected control (not recorded which). The rearrangement uses TRBV7-6 and TRBJ1-6; 9 nucleotides agree with TRBD1. The CDR3 DNA reads TGTGCCAGCAGCCCTGGACAGGGGAGTTCACCCCTCCACTTT. Encoded protein: CASSPGQGSSPLHF.